Detailed here is one TCR beta chain. Its cognate antigen is unknown. After expansion with viral peptide pools in the ViraFEST assay, antigen-specific CD4+ T cells were sequenced. Investigators separated out CD4+ T cells once around nine days of culture had passed. From March to December 2020, the person had a SARS-CoV-2 infection that was confirmed by PCR. Negative control cultures were stimulated with an HIV-1 Nef peptide pool. On both days 3 and 7, half of the culture medium was replaced with IL-2 medium. These data are taken from a study of vaccination effects on CD4 cells after COVID-19. The study, taken as a whole, reports: Late post-vaccination, clones induced by infection and those induced by vaccine underwent marked clonal contraction.

Sequenced by immunoSEQ multiplex PCR; TCRdb stores in-frame clones only, minus some. In the table there are tens of thousands of clones, roughly 77% of which are singletons. The receptor's source is a human donor who had a prior SARS-CoV-2 infection. Sample: CD4+ T cells from PBMCs cultured with HIV peptides, taken before COVID-19 vaccination. Noted subset: HIV-1 Nef peptide pool negative control/reference culture.

The CDR3 nucleotides are TGTGCCAGCAGTTTATTGGGGGGTGGGGGCAATCAGCCCCAGCATTTT. The encoded protein is CASSLLGGGGNQPQHF. The gene calls are TRBV28 and TRBJ1-5, with D perhaps TRBD1 (5 bases). V was trimmed by 1 base and J by 2 bases, leaving 12 bases between them. Germline values: CDR1 MDHEN, CDR2 SYDVKM. The CDR3 is 16 residues long.